This is a list of T cell receptor beta chains from one sample in a study of cytomegalovirus exposure and HLA in healthy donors. The data were produced by immunoSEQ multiplex PCR, yet TCRdb's version contains in-frame clones alone and is incomplete. The sample consists of more than 50,000 clones, 85% to 90% of them appearing once. The sequenced sample was PBMCs. The receptors derive from a female donor in good health and CMV-seronegative. Both conserved end residues are part of each CDR3. A D gene is named only where the DNA matches it firmly. Only part of the rows carry a size: once, few, many, or a class if the clone is expanded.

J gene: TRBJ2-7; D gene: NA; V gene: TRBV6-6; clone size: few; CDR3 DNA: TGTGCCAGCAGTTACTCTGCAGGGTACTACGAGCAGTACTTC; CDR3 protein: CASSYSAGYYEQYF
J gene: TRBJ2-7; D gene: NA; V gene: TRBV5-6; clone size: NA; CDR3 DNA: TGTGCCAGCAGCACCCCAGGGGCCTACGAGCAGTACTTC; CDR3 protein: CASSTPGAYEQYF
J gene: TRBJ2-6; D gene: TRBD2; V gene: TRBV5-6; clone size: once; CDR3 DNA: TGTGCCAGCAGCTTGCCCGGGGGGGCCTCTGGGGCCAACGTCCTGACTTTC; CDR3 protein: CASSLPGGASGANVLTF
J gene: TRBJ1-1; D gene: NA; V gene: TRBV5-4; clone size: few; CDR3 DNA: TGTGCCAGCAGCTATGACAGGTCTGGCACTGAAGCTTTCTTT; CDR3 protein: CASSYDRSGTEAFF
J gene: TRBJ2-1; D gene: TRBD2; V gene: TRBV15; clone size: NA; CDR3 DNA: TGTGCCACCAGCAGAGCGGGTAGCGGGAGGCCTGGGTATGAGCAGTTCTTC; CDR3 protein: CATSRAGSGRPGYEQFF
J gene: TRBJ2-1; D gene: TRBD2; V gene: TRBV7-2; clone size: NA; CDR3 DNA: TGTGCCAGCAGCCTGACTAGCGGGAAAACCAATGAGCAGTTCTTC; CDR3 protein: CASSLTSGKTNEQFF
J gene: TRBJ2-7; D gene: NA; V gene: TRBV7-2; clone size: NA; CDR3 DNA: TGTGCCAGCAGCGGGAGTGCGGGGTACGAGCAGTACTTC; CDR3 protein: CASSGSAGYEQYF
J gene: TRBJ1-2; D gene: TRBD1; V gene: TRBV5-5; clone size: NA; CDR3 DNA: TGTGCCAGCAGCTTGACGGGGACAGAGTATGGCTACACCTTC; CDR3 protein: CASSLTGTEYGYTF
J gene: TRBJ1-2; D gene: TRBD1; V gene: TRBV5-1; clone size: few; CDR3 DNA: TGCGCCAGCAGTTCGACAGGGACCGGGGGCTACACCTTC; CDR3 protein: CASSSTGTGGYTF
J gene: TRBJ2-7; D gene: NA; V gene: TRBV21-1; clone size: NA; CDR3 DNA: TGTGCCAGCAGCAAAGTGGAAATTCCAGGGTTGAGCTCCTACGAGCAGTACTTC; CDR3 protein: CASSKVEIPGLSSYEQYF
J gene: TRBJ1-4; D gene: NA; V gene: TRBV15; clone size: NA; CDR3 DNA: TGTGCCACCAGGCTAGAGGGAGGGTGGGGTGAAAAACTGTTTTTT; CDR3 protein: CATRLEGGWGEKLFF
J gene: TRBJ2-7; D gene: TRBD2; V gene: TRBV13; clone size: once; CDR3 DNA: TGTGCCAGCAGCATACTCGGGGATGGAGCGGGGGGTTACGAGCAGTACTTC; CDR3 protein: CASSILGDGAGGYEQYF
J gene: TRBJ2-4; D gene: NA; V gene: TRBV28; clone size: NA; CDR3 DNA: TGTGCCAGCAGTCCCCGAGGGAGCGGCAAAAACATTCAGTACTTC; CDR3 protein: CASSPRGSGKNIQYF
J gene: TRBJ2-3; D gene: NA; V gene: TRBV18; clone size: NA; CDR3 DNA: TGTGCCAGCTCACCTCAGCGGAGCACAGATACGCAGTATTTT; CDR3 protein: CASSPQRSTDTQYF
J gene: TRBJ1-1; D gene: TRBD1; V gene: TRBV19; clone size: NA; CDR3 DNA: TGTGCCAGTAGTGCAGGACAGGGCTACACTGAAGCTTTCTTT; CDR3 protein: CASSAGQGYTEAFF
J gene: TRBJ2-3; D gene: NA; V gene: TRBV9; clone size: few; CDR3 DNA: TGTGCCAGCAGCCCACGGGGGACCCATGCAACAGATACGCAGTATTTT; CDR3 protein: CASSPRGTHATDTQYF
J gene: TRBJ1-1; D gene: NA; V gene: TRBV6-5; clone size: NA; CDR3 DNA: TGTGCCAGCAGCTCGCGGGGAGGTACTGAAGCTTTCTTT; CDR3 protein: CASSSRGGTEAFF
J gene: TRBJ2-3; D gene: TRBD2; V gene: TRBV19; clone size: NA; CDR3 DNA: TGTGCCAGTAAGACACTAGCGGGGGGGCCTCATACGCAGTATTTT; CDR3 protein: CASKTLAGGPHTQYF
J gene: TRBJ1-4; D gene: NA; V gene: TRBV7-9; clone size: NA; CDR3 DNA: TGTGCCAGCAGCTTTGGCGGTGAAAAACTGTTTTTT; CDR3 protein: CASSFGGEKLFF
J gene: TRBJ1-1; D gene: NA; V gene: TRBV2; clone size: NA; CDR3 DNA: TGTGCCAGCGGTACCGGGGTTGAAGCTTTCTTT; CDR3 protein: CASGTGVEAFF
J gene: TRBJ2-7; D gene: TRBD1; V gene: TRBV5-1; clone size: NA; CDR3 DNA: TGCGCCAGCAAGGAACAGGGGCTCTCCTACGAGCAGTACTTC; CDR3 protein: CASKEQGLSYEQYF
J gene: TRBJ2-7; D gene: TRBD1; V gene: TRBV19; clone size: NA; CDR3 DNA: TGTGCCAGTAGTAGGCCGGGACAGGACTCCTACGAGCAGTACTTC; CDR3 protein: CASSRPGQDSYEQYF
J gene: TRBJ1-1; D gene: NA; V gene: TRBV9; clone size: NA; CDR3 DNA: TGTGCCAGCAGCGTTGGCGGGGCCCAGAACACTGAAGCTTTCTTT; CDR3 protein: CASSVGGAQNTEAFF
J gene: TRBJ2-7; D gene: TRBD1; V gene: TRBV4-2; clone size: NA; CDR3 DNA: TGTGCCAGCAGCGGGAGTTTACAGGGGGGCGTCGAGCAGTACTTC; CDR3 protein: CASSGSLQGGVEQYF
J gene: TRBJ1-3; D gene: NA; V gene: TRBV14; clone size: NA; CDR3 DNA: TGTGCCAGCAGCCTACCCGGGAGCCTGTCTGGAAACACCATATATTTT; CDR3 protein: CASSLPGSLSGNTIYF
J gene: TRBJ2-3; D gene: TRBD2; V gene: TRBV7-3; clone size: NA; CDR3 DNA: TGTGCCAGCAGCTTAACGTTTAGCGGGGGAGCCACAGATACGCAGTATTTT; CDR3 protein: CASSLTFSGGATDTQYF
J gene: TRBJ2-7; D gene: TRBD2; V gene: TRBV7-2; clone size: NA; CDR3 DNA: TGTGCCAGCAGCTTAGGGCCTAGCGGGAGGGGCGACGAGCAGTACTTC; CDR3 protein: CASSLGPSGRGDEQYF
J gene: TRBJ2-5; D gene: NA; V gene: TRBV5-1; clone size: once; CDR3 DNA: TGCGCCAGCAGCTTGGATCCCAGCACAGCCCGGTACTTC; CDR3 protein: CASSLDPSTARYF
J gene: TRBJ1-5; D gene: NA; V gene: TRBV19; clone size: NA; CDR3 DNA: TGTGCCAGCAACAAGGAAAGGGGTGTGCAGCCCCAGCATTTT; CDR3 protein: CASNKERGVQPQHF
J gene: TRBJ2-7; D gene: TRBD1; V gene: TRBV4-1; clone size: NA; CDR3 DNA: TGCGCCAGCAGCCAACAGACAGGGCCCTACGAGCAGTACTTC; CDR3 protein: CASSQQTGPYEQYF
J gene: TRBJ1-2; D gene: NA; V gene: TRBV19; clone size: NA; CDR3 DNA: TGTGCCAGTAGTATACCGCCTTGGGAGGGATATGGCTACACCTTC; CDR3 protein: CASSIPPWEGYGYTF
J gene: TRBJ2-7; D gene: TRBD2; V gene: TRBV7-2; clone size: few; CDR3 DNA: TGTGCCAGCAGCTCCCTGGTCGGACTAGCGGGCAACGAGCAGTACTTC; CDR3 protein: CASSSLVGLAGNEQYF
J gene: TRBJ1-5; D gene: NA; V gene: TRBV5-1; clone size: NA; CDR3 DNA: TGCGCCAGCAGCTTGGGAACTGGGGCGGGAGATCAGCCCCAGCATTTT; CDR3 protein: CASSLGTGAGDQPQHF
J gene: TRBJ2-5; D gene: NA; V gene: TRBV10-3; clone size: NA; CDR3 DNA: TGTGCCATCGGTCTGACAGACCTACAAGAGACCCAGTACTTC; CDR3 protein: CAIGLTDLQETQYF
J gene: TRBJ2-1; D gene: TRBD1; V gene: TRBV7-8; clone size: few; CDR3 DNA: TGTGCCAGCAGCCCCGGGACAGGGGTACATGAGCAGTTCTTC; CDR3 protein: CASSPGTGVHEQFF
J gene: TRBJ2-1; D gene: TRBD2; V gene: TRBV28; clone size: NA; CDR3 DNA: TGTGCCAGCAGTTTAACTAGCGGCTACAATGAGCAGTTCTTC; CDR3 protein: CASSLTSGYNEQFF
J gene: TRBJ2-3; D gene: TRBD2; V gene: TRBV28; clone size: NA; CDR3 DNA: TGTGCCAGCAAGGCGCCGGGACTACAGACAGATACGCAGTATTTT; CDR3 protein: CASKAPGLQTDTQYF
J gene: TRBJ2-3; D gene: NA; V gene: TRBV7-9; clone size: NA; CDR3 DNA: TGTGCCAGCAGCTTAGGCAGGGGAGGGACAGATACGCAGTATTTT; CDR3 protein: CASSLGRGGTDTQYF
J gene: TRBJ2-5; D gene: TRBD2; V gene: TRBV12-5; clone size: NA; CDR3 DNA: TGTGCTAGTGGTTCGGGACTAGCCTACCAAGAGACCCAGTACTTC; CDR3 protein: CASGSGLAYQETQYF
J gene: TRBJ1-4; D gene: TRBD1; V gene: TRBV9; clone size: NA; CDR3 DNA: TGTGCCAGCAGCACTAACGACAGAGGGACAGTAGAGGGGGATGAAAAACTGTTTTTT; CDR3 protein: CASSTNDRGTVEGDEKLFF
J gene: TRBJ1-1; D gene: NA; V gene: TRBV5-1; clone size: medium-sized; CDR3 DNA: TGCGCCAGCGCACTTGAAGCTTTCTTT; CDR3 protein: CASALEAFF
J gene: TRBJ1-2; D gene: NA; V gene: TRBV30; clone size: NA; CDR3 DNA: TGTGCCTGGAGCCGACGCGGGCACATAAACTATGGCTACACCTTC; CDR3 protein: CAWSRRGHINYGYTF
J gene: TRBJ2-5; D gene: TRBD1; V gene: TRBV6-1; clone size: few; CDR3 DNA: TGTGCCAGCAGTGGTAGGACAGGGGTGGAGACCCAGTACTTC; CDR3 protein: CASSGRTGVETQYF
J gene: TRBJ2-7; D gene: TRBD1; V gene: TRBV6-1; clone size: NA; CDR3 DNA: TGTGCCAGCAGTGAATCGACAGGGCCAGATTACGAGCAGTACTTC; CDR3 protein: CASSESTGPDYEQYF